This T cell receptor (beta chain) was profiled in a study of blood T cell repertoires in COVID-19. Study context: Researchers got acute and convalescent COVID-19 samples from the United States, Italy and Spain. T cells, B-cell-depleted T cells, or PBMCs provided the cDNA or gDNA that served as material.

Original methodology: Estimates of nucleated cell counts were drawn from the amplification of reference gene primers. Data came from immunoSEQ multiplex PCR; TCRdb stores just in-frame clones and leaves some out. V and J calls and clone size are copied from that table; D and trimming were computed from the DNA. In the table there are about 170,000 clones, about 80% of which are singletons. The CDR3 runs 13 residues. Trimming took 5 bases from V and 6 from J, leaving 10 bases between them. CDR1 is SGHTA and CDR2 is FQGNSA in the germline V gene. This clone was observed a single time. The chain employs TRBV7-2 and TRBJ1-4; D is uncertain. The sequence derives from a man between 65 and 85 years old with active or convalescent COVID-19. Sequenced input: peripheral blood. CDR3: CASSPRGYEKLFF. The CDR3 coding sequence is TGTGCCAGCAGCCCGAGAGGATATGAAAAACTGTTTTTT. The whole variable domain, filled in from reference TRBV7-2 and TRBJ1-4, reads GAGVSQSPSNKVTEKGKDVELRCDPISGHTALYWYRQSLGQGLEFLIYFQGNSAPDKSGLPSDRFSAERTGGSVSTLTIQRTQQEDSAVYLCASSPRGYEKLFFGSGTQLSVL.